The sequence of this TCR beta chain was determined in a study of blood T cell repertoires in COVID-19. Study details: Samples taken during acute and convalescent COVID-19 were collected in the United States, Italy and Spain. Nucleic acid was either cDNA or gDNA, and it came from T cells, B-cell-depleted T cells, or PBMCs.

In the study's own analysis: Amplifying reference gene primers gave estimates of nucleated cell counts. Repertoires were generated with immunoSEQ multiplex PCR, while TCRdb's copy carries only in-frame clones and drops some. V, J and clone size reflect that table, while D and trimming were determined from the DNA. The top ten clones hold approximately 4.5% of a sample with approximately 180,000 clones, around 89% of them seen once. Germline V lookup: CDR1 LNHDA, CDR2 SQIVND (reference sequence). The junction had 6 bases not matched to a gene; V was cut back by 5 bases and J by 4 bases. This CDR3 is built from 15 residues.

The TCR comes from a human donor in a cohort sampled during active COVID-19. Sequenced sample: peripheral blood. This sequence joins TRBV19 and TRBJ2-1; TRBD1 aligns across 9 bases. CDR3 DNA sequence: TGTGCCAGTAGTTTAAGGACAGGGGCATACAATGAGCAGTTCTTC. Amino acid sequence: CASSLRTGAYNEQFF.